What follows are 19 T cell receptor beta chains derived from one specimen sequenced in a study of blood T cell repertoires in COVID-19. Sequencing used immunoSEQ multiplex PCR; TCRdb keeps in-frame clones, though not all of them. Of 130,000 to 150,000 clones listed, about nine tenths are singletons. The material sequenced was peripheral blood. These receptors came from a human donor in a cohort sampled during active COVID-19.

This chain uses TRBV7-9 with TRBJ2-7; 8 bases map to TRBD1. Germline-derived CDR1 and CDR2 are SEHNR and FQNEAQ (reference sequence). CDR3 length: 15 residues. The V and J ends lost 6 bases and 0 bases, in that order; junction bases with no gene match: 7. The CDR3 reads CASSRTGQVSYEQYF. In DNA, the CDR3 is TGTGCCAGCAGTCGAACGGGACAGGTCTCCTACGAGCAGTACTTC.

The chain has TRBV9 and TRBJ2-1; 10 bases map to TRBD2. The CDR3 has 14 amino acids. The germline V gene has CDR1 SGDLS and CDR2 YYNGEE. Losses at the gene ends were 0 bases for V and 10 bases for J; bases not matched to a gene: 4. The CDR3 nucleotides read TGTGCCAGCAGCGTAGTAGCTAGCGGGAGAGAGCAGTTCTTC. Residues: CASSVVASGREQFF.

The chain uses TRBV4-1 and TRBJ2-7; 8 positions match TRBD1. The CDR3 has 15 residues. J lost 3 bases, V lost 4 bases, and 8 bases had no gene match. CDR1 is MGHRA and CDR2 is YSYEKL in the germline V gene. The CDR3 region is CASSPRGQGYYEQYF. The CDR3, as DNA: TGCGCCAGCAGCCCTCGCGGACAGGGCTACTACGAGCAGTACTTC.

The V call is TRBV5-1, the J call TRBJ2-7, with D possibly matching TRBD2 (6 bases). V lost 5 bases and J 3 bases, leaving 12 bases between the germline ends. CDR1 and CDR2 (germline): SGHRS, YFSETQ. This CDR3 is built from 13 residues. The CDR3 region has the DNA TGCGCCAGCAGGGAGGGATACGGCTACGAGCAGTACTTC. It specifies CASREGYGYEQYF.

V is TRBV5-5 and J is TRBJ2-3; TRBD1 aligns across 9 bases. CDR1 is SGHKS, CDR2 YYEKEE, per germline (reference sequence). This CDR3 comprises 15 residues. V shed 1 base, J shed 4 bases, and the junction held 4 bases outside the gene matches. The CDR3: CASSLPGTGSDTQYF. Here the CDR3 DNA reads TGTGCCAGCAGCTTGCCTGGGACAGGGTCAGATACGCAGTATTTT.

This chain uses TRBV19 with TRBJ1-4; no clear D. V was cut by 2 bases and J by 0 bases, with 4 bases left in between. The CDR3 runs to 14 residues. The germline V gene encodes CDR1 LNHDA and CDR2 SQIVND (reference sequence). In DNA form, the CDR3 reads TGTGCCAGTAGTATAACTACAACTAATGAAAAACTGTTTTTT. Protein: CASSITTTNEKLFF.

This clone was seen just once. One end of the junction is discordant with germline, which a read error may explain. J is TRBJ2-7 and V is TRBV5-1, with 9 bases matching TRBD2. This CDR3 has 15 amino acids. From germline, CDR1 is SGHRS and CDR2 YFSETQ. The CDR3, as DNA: TGCGCCCGCAGCTTGGACGGCGGGGGGGCGGGTCAGCAGTACTTC. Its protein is CARSLDGGGAGQQYF.

The CDR3 spells CASSYRTDPYNEQFF. The CDR3 nucleotides read TGTGCCAGCAGTTACAGGACAGACCCATACAATGAGCAGTTCTTC. The V and J genes are TRBV6-5 and TRBJ2-1, with a tentative D call TRBD1 (6 bases). Germline lookup yields CDR1 MNHEY and CDR2 SVGAGI. The CDR3 covers 15 residues. The germline V and J ends were trimmed by 2 bases and 4 bases, with 12 bases remaining between them.

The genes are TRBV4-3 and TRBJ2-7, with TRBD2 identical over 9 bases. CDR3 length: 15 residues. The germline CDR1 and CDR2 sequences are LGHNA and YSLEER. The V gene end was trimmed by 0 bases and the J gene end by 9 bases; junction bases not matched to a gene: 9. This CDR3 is CASSQDRASGTGQYF. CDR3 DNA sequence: TGCGCCAGCAGCCAAGATAGGGCTAGCGGGACGGGGCAGTACTTC.

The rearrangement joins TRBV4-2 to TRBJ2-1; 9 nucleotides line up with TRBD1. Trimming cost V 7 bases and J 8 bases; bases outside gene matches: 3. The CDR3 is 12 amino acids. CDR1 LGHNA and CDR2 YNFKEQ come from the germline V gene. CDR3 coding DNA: TGTGCCAGCACCCGGACAGGGGATGAGCAGTTCTTC. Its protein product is CASTRTGDEQFF.

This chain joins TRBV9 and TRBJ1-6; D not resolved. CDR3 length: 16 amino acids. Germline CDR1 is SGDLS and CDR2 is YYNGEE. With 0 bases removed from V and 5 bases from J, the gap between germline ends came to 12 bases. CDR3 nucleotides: TGTGCCAGCAGCGTAGACCCCGGGAGCGATAATTCACCCCTCCACTTT. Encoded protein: CASSVDPGSDNSPLHF.

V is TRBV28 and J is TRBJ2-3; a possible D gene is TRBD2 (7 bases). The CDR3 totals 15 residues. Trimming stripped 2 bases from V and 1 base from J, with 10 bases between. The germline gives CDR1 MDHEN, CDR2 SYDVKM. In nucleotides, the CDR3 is TGTGCCAGCAGTTTAAGGCGGGGGCGCACAGATACGCAGTATTTT. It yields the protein CASSLRRGRTDTQYF.

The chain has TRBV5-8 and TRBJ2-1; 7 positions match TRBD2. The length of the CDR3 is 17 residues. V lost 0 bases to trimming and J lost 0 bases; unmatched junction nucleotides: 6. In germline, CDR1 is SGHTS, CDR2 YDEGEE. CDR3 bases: TGTGCCAGCAGCTTGGCCGCTAGCGGTCTCTCCTACAATGAGCAGTTCTTC. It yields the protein CASSLAASGLSYNEQFF.

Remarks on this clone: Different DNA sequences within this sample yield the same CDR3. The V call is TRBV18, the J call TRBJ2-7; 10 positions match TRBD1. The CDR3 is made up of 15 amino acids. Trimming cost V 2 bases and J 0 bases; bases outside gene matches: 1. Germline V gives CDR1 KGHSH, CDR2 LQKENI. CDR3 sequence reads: CASSPGQGVSYEQYF. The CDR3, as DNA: TGTGCCAGCTCACCAGGACAGGGGGTCTCCTACGAGCAGTACTTC.

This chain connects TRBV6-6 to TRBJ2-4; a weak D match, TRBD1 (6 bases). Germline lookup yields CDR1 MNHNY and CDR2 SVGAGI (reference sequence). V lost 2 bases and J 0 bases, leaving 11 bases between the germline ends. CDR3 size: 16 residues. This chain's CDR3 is CASSYITGSAKNIQYF. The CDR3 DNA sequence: TGTGCCAGCAGTTACATTACAGGGTCAGCCAAAAACATTCAGTACTTC.

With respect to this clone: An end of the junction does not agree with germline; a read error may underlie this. The CDR3 loop is CASSFRRGTEAFF. DNA of the CDR3: TGTGCTAGCAGCTTCCGGAGGGGTACTGAAGCTTTCTTT. This chain connects TRBV7-7 to TRBJ1-1; D possibly corresponds to TRBD1 (5 bases). This CDR3 contains 13 residues. Germline V gives CDR1 SSHAT, CDR2 FNYEAQ (reference sequence).

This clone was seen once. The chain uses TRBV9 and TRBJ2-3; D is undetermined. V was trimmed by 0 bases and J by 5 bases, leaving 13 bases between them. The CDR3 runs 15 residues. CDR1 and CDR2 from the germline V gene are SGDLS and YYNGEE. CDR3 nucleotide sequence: TGTGCCAGCAGCGTAGTTACGACCCCAGGAGATACGCAGTATTTT. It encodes CASSVVTTPGDTQYF.

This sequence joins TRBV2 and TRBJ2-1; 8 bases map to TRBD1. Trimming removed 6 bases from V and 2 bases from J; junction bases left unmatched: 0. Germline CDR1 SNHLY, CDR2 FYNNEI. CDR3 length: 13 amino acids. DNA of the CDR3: TGTGCCAGCAGGGGACAGGCCTACAATGAGCAGTTCTTC. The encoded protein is CASRGQAYNEQFF.

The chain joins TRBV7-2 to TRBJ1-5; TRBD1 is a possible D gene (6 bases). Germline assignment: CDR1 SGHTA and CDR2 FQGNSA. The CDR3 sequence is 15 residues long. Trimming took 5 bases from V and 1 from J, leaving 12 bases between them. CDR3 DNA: TGTGCCAGCAGCCGCGGACAGATAAGCAATCAGCCCCAGCATTTT. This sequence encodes CASSRGQISNQPQHF. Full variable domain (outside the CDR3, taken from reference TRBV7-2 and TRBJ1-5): GAGVSQSPSNKVTEKGKDVELRCDPISGHTALYWYRQSLGQGLEFLIYFQGNSAPDKSGLPSDRFSAERTGGSVSTLTIQRTQQEDSAVYLCASSRGQISNQPQHFGDGTRLSIL.